This entry features one T cell receptor beta chain sequence. Its specific antigen is unknown. A read error may be the cause here, since a much bigger clone is one base away. The junction shows trimming of 4 bases on V and 9 bases on J, and the gene matches do not reach 14 bases of it. The germline V gene sets CDR1 to SGHVS and CDR2 to FNYEAQ. Its CDR3 holds 15 amino acids, cysteine through phenylalanine. CDR3 DNA only is kept here, 45 bases in frame from base 1. The listed sequencing device is Illumina HiSeq 1500. The public sequencing data were trimmed at Q25 with fastp and processed into clonotypes with MiXCR by TCRdb, which kept only in-frame beta chains. A single entry per CDR3 protein holds the most common genes and DNA from its merged rows. For this sample the table gives fewer than 550,000 distinct CDR3 sequences, of which approximately 32% were detected only once. The ten biggest clones cover roughly an eighth of the sample.

This record belongs to a study of T cell repertoires in cytomegalovirus infection (dated by TCRdb to between 2018 and 2021). About the investigation overall: Because public TCR beta signatures pointed to carriage of CMV infection together with the matching HLA type, the HLA type of each donor mattered for the analysis. The research as a whole found: Carriers of CMV infection plus the relevant HLA type were discriminated by the cumulative frequency of public TCR beta family members in the study cohort and in an independent roughly 400-donor cohort. In the ex vivo response, HLA-C-restricted CMV-specific TCR beta clonotypes were dominant, and in two of eight donors the single most frequent clonotype came from this HLA-C-restricted group.

The chain employs TRBV7-6 and TRBJ2-7; 8 middle bases align to TRBD1. The sequenced material came from PBMCs. This TCR derives from a human donor in good health (CMV status not recorded). Some clones in this sample may be carry-over from other donors' samples. In nucleotides, the sequence is TGTGCCAGCAGCTCCTCCCCGACAGGGGCCGACGTGCAGTACTTC. The translation is CASSSSPTGADVQYF.